This TCR beta chain originates from a study of T cell responses to AZD1222 COVID-19 vaccine. This CDR3 is 16 amino acids long. Germline values: CDR1 LGHNA, CDR2 YNFKEQ. With V trimmed by 4 bases and J by 5 bases, 14 bases remained unmatched. This table comes from immunoSEQ multiplex PCR, and its TCRdb copy is limited to in-frame clones, with some not included. The sample contains 95,000 to 150,000 clones, around 91% of which appear only once. The sequence came from an adult in good health. V is TRBV4-2 and J is TRBJ2-7; 7 bases match TRBD2. The starting material was peripheral blood, obtained on day 0 of AZD1222 vaccination. CDR3 residues: CASSPDLWEGVHEQYF. CDR3 nucleotides: TGTGCCAGCAGCCCGGATTTGTGGGAGGGCGTCCACGAGCAGTACTTC.